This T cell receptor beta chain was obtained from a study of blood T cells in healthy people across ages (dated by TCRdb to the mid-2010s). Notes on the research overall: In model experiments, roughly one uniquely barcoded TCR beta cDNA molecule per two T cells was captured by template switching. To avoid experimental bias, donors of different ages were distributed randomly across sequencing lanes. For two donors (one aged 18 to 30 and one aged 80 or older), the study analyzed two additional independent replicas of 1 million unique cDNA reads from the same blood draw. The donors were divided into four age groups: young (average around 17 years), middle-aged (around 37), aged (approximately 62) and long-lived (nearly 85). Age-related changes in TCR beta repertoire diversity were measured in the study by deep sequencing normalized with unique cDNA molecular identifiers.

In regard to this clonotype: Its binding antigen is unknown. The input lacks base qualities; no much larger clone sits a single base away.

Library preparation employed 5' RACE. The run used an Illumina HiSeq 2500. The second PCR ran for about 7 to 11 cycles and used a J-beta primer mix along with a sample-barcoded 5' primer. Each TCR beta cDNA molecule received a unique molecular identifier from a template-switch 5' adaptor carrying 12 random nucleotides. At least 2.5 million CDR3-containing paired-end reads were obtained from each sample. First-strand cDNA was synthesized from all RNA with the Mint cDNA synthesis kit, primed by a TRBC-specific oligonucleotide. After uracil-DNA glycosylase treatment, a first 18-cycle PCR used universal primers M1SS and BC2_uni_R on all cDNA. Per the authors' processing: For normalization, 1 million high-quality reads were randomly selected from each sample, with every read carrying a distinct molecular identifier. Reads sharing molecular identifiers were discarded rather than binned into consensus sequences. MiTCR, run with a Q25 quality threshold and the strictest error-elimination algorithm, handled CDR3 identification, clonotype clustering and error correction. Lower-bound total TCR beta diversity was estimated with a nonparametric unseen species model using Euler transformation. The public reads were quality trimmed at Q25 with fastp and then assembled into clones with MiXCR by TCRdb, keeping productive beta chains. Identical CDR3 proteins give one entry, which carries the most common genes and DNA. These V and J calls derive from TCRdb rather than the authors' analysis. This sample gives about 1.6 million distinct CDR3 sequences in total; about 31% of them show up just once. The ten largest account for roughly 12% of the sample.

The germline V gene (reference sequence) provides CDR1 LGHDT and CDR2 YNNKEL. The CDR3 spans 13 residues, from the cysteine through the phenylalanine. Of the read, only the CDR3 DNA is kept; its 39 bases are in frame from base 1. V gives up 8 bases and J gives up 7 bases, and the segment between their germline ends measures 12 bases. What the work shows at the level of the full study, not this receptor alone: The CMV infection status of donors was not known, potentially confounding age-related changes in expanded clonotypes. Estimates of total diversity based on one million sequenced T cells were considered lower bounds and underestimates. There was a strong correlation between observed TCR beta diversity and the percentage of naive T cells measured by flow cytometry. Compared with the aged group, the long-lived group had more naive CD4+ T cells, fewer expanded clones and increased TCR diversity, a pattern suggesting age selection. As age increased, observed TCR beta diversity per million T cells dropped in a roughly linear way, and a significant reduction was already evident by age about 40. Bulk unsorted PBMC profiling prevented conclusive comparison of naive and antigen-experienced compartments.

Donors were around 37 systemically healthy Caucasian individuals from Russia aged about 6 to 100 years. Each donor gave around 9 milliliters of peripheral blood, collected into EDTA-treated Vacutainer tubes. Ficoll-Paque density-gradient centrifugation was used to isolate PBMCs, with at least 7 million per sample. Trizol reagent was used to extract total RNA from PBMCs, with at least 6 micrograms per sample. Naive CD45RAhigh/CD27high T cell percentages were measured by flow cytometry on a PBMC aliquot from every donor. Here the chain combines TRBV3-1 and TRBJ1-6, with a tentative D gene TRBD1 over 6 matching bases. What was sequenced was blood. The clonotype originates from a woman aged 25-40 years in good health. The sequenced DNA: TGTGCCAGCGCCGACAGGATGAATTCACCCCTCCACTTT. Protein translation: CASADRMNSPLHF. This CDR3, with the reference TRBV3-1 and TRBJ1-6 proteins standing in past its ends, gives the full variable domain DTAVSQTPKYLVTQMGNDKSIKCEQNLGHDTMYWYKQDSKKFLKIMFSYNNKELIINETVPNRFSPKSPDKAHLNLHINSLELGDSAVYFCASADRMNSPLHFGNGTRLTVT.